This T cell receptor (beta chain) was sequenced for a study of OX40 agonist ivuxolimab in advanced cancers. The overall study: Partial responses were achieved by three patients: one hepatocellular carcinoma, two cutaneous melanoma. Regarding the study as a whole: More expanded clones were found, on average, in CD8+ than in CD4+ T cells.

Produced via immunoSEQ multiplex PCR; TCRdb's table is partial and in-frame only. The sample yields roughly 70,000 clones, about 85% seen once. The CDR3 length is 13 residues. V lost 3 bases and J lost 2, with 5 bases in between. Germline values: CDR1 SEHNR, CDR2 FQNEAQ (reference sequence). To note about this clone: What it recognizes is unknown.

The specimen was CD4+ or CD8+ T cells sorted from blood, collected in a trial of the OX40 agonist ivuxolimab. V is TRBV7-9 and J is TRBJ1-3; maybe TRBD1 (5 bases). The TCR was taken from an adult with an advanced solid tumor such as melanoma, head and neck, liver or kidney cancer. Written as DNA, the CDR3 is TGTGCCAGCAGCTTGGACACTGGAAACACCATATATTTT. This sequence encodes CASSLDTGNTIYF.